Presented here are 4 T cell receptor beta chains from one specimen sequenced in a study of T cells after yellow fever vaccination. TCRdb reanalysed the 5' RACE reads using MiXCR and keeps one entry per CDR3 protein. In the table there are 300,000 to 350,000 distinct CDR3 sequences, 3.5% to 4.5% of which are singletons. This specimen was PBMCs, taken 5 days after the yellow fever booster vaccination. All receptors derive from a man younger than 30 who received the YFV17D yellow fever vaccine.

This clonotype appeared a few times. The chain combines TRBV20-1 with TRBJ1-1, with 9 bases matching TRBD1. The CDR3 runs 18 residues. Looked up from germline, CDR1 is DFQATT and CDR2 is SNEGSKA (reference sequence). V was pared by 3 bases and J by 4 bases, with 18 bases of the junction left unmatched. The chain's CDR3 is CSARYGVWDREFRTEAFF. Written as DNA, the CDR3 is TGCAGTGCTAGGTATGGGGTTTGGGACAGGGAATTTCGCACTGAAGCTTTCTTT.

This chain connects TRBV12-3 or TRBV12-4 to TRBJ1-2, with D maybe TRBD1 (5 bases). CDR3 length: 12 residues. Deletions cut 5 bases from V and 7 bases from J, with 11 bases between. The DNA of the CDR3 is TGTGCCAGCAGTCAGGGCGCGAGTGGCTACACCTTC. Amino acids: CASSQGASGYTF.

This clonotype has at least ten counts. V and J are TRBV7-9 and TRBJ2-1, with 10 bases aligning to TRBD2. Unmatched junction bases numbered 4, after V lost 5 bases and J lost 3 bases. The CDR3 covers 15 residues. From germline, CDR1 is SEHNR and CDR2 FQNEAQ (reference sequence). The DNA of the CDR3 is TGTGCCAGCAGCGCTAGCGGGGGCGACTACAATGAGCAGTTCTTC. Translated, it gives CASSASGGDYNEQFF.

V usage is TRBV7-9 and J usage is TRBJ2-5, with unresolved D. The V end lost 9 bases, the J end lost 4 bases, and 18 bases lay between the germline ends. Per the germline V gene, CDR1 is SEHNR and CDR2 is FQNEAQ (reference sequence). CDR3 length equals 14 residues. The CDR3 here is CASRTDGPLETQYF. The CDR3 DNA is TGTGCCAGTAGAACTGACGGACCATTAGAGACCCAGTACTTC.